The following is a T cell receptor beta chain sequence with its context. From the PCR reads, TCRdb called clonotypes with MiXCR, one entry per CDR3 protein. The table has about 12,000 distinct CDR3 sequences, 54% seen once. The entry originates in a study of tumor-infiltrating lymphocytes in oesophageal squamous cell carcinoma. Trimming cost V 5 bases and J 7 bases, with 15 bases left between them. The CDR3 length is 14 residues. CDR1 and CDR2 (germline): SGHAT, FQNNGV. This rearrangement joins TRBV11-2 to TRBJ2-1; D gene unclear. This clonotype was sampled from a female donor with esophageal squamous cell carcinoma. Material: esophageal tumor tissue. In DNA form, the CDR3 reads TGTGCCAGCAGCACAAGCCCAGATCCGAATGAGCAGTTCTTC. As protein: CASSTSPDPNEQFF.